This T cell receptor beta chain was recovered during a study of cytomegalovirus exposure and HLA in healthy donors. Regarding this clone: The antigen is undetermined.

Primers included in the PCR were 60 Vbeta and 13 Jbeta primers. Here immunoSEQ multiplex PCR was the method, and the copy in TCRdb shows in-frame clones only, minus some. The table shows under 200,000 clones, with around 80% occurring only once. Overall study results and limits: A classifier reportedly called cytomegalovirus status with high sensitivity and specificity. Altogether, 160 or so TCR beta chains were recorded as cytomegalovirus-associated.

Germline trimming cut 6 bases from V and 3 bases from J; bases unmatched to any gene: 2. CDR3 size: 13 residues. The germline V gene has CDR1 MNHNS and CDR2 SASEGT. The chain combines TRBV6-1 with TRBJ1-5; 7 bases fit TRBD1. Sequencing was carried out using PBMCs. The clonotype was recovered from a female donor in good health and CMV-seronegative. The CDR3 DNA is TGTGCCAGCAGGGGACAGTACAATCAGCCCCAGCATTTT. Translation gives CASRGQYNQPQHF.